Reported below is one T cell receptor (beta chain). Clones were sequenced by immunoSEQ multiplex PCR, and TCRdb holds only the in-frame ones, with some missing. The sample yields about 84,000 clones, 82% seen once. Germline V lookup: CDR1 SGHVS, CDR2 FNYEAQ. V lost 6 bases and J 0 bases, leaving 10 bases between the germline ends. The CDR3 runs to 14 residues. This entry is derived from a study of PD-L1 blockade in urothelial cancer. The chain joins TRBV7-6 to TRBJ2-3, with D possibly TRBD2 on 6 matching bases. The receptor was isolated from an older man with urothelial cancer. Sequenced material: PBMCs, taken around atezolizumab (anti-PD-L1) treatment. CDR3 sequence (DNA): TGTGCCAGCAGTCCGGGACTTAGCACAGATACGCAGTATTTT. As protein: CASSPGLSTDTQYF.